This TCR beta chain was sequenced during a study of identical twins. Whole-study results and caveats: Zero-insertion analyses were open to partial confounding by invariant MAIT and iNKT cells.

This clonotype came up a few times. Its antigen remains unidentified. TCRdb independently ran MiXCR on the 5' RACE reads; one entry per CDR3 protein. The sample has 500,000 to 550,000 distinct CDR3 sequences; about a fifth are singletons. In germline, CDR1 is LNHNV, CDR2 YYDKDF (reference sequence). V gave up 3 bases and J gave up 5 bases; unmatched junction bases: 7. The CDR3 is 17 amino acids. These same data were also listed under a study on yellow fever vaccine responses in identical twins.

Material: CD4+ T cells sorted from blood. V and J are TRBV15 and TRBJ2-2; 12 bases agree with TRBD1. The source is a woman under 30 in good health. This CDR3 reads CATSSRDRGQRTGELFF. DNA for the CDR3: TGTGCCACCAGCAGCCGGGACAGGGGGCAAAGGACCGGGGAGCTGTTTTTT.